The 15 T cell receptor beta chains below were found in one sample sequenced in a study of type 1 regulatory T cells. TCRdb passed the reads through MiXCR, listing each CDR3 protein once. Of 90,000 to 100,000 distinct CDR3 sequences listed, less than 40% were seen once; the top ten hold around 2.2%. Sequencing used CD4+ T cells, either the whole sample or a sorted fraction (not recorded which). The origin of the receptors is a human donor in good health.

This chain uses TRBV20-1 with TRBJ2-7; 9 bases are a match to TRBD2. Germline V gene sequence: CDR1 DFQATT, CDR2 SNEGSKA (reference sequence). The CDR3 contains 12 residues. With V trimmed by 6 bases and J by 3 bases, 3 bases remained unmatched. CDR3 nucleotide sequence: TGCAGTGCCGCGACTAGCGGCTACGAGCAGTACTTC. The encoded protein is CSAATSGYEQYF.

As for this clonotype: One end of the junction does not line up with germline, which may come from a read error. The genes are TRBV6-5 and TRBJ2-3, with 8 positions matching TRBD2. In germline, CDR1 is MNHEY, CDR2 SVGAGI. This CDR3 comprises 17 residues. CDR3 in DNA: TGTGCCAGCAGGCCCCCCAGCGGGAGCGGAGTCACAGATTCGCAGTATTTT. Protein sequence: CASRPPSGSGVTDSQYF.

This clonotype has more than one count but fewer than ten. V gene TRBV5-1 combines with J gene TRBJ2-4; TRBD1 matches 10 bases. The CDR3 is made up of 14 amino acids. CDR1 is SGHRS and CDR2 is YFSETQ in the germline V gene. After removal of 4 bases from V and 5 bases from J, the junction contained 3 bases not matched to a gene. CDR3 nucleotide sequence: TGCGCCAGCAGCCCCGGGACAGGGGAAAACATTCAGTACTTC. Translation gives CASSPGTGENIQYF.

The chain links TRBV5-1 to TRBJ2-1, with 12 bases matching TRBD2. The germline V gene has CDR1 SGHRS and CDR2 YFSETQ. The CDR3 is 14 amino acids. V lost 7 bases, J lost 10 bases, and 9 bases stayed unmatched. CDR3 in amino acids: CASGPPSGRGEQFF. In nucleotides, the CDR3 is TGCGCCAGCGGCCCCCCTAGCGGGAGGGGGGAGCAGTTCTTC.

This clonotype appeared a few times. The V and J genes are TRBV6-2 or TRBV6-3 and TRBJ2-6; 11 nucleotides agree with TRBD1. CDR3 length equals 17 residues. V lost 6 bases to trimming and J lost 1 base; unmatched junction nucleotides: 5. In germline, CDR1 is MNHEY, CDR2 SVGEGT. The CDR3 nucleotides read TGTGCCAGCAGCTCCGGGACAGGGGGTTCTGGGGCCAACGTCCTGACTTTC. It translates to CASSSGTGGSGANVLTF.

This clonotype was seen more than once but under ten times. This sequence joins TRBV30 and TRBJ1-2; D is undetermined. The CDR3 loop spans 11 amino acids. The V and J ends lost 8 bases and 4 bases respectively, with 11 bases between them. Germline V CDR1 and CDR2: GTSNPN, SVGIG (reference sequence). In DNA form, the CDR3 reads TGTGCCGGATGGGGTGCCTATGGCTACACCTTC. Encoded protein: CAGWGAYGYTF.

This clonotype was recorded a few times. The chain couples TRBV7-8 to TRBJ1-1; D is ambiguous. Trimming took off 5 bases at V and 2 bases at J, with 9 bases between the two ends. Looked up from germline, CDR1 is SGHVS and CDR2 is FQNEAQ. The CDR3 contains 13 residues. Here the CDR3 reads CASSTPLNTEAFF. CDR3 nucleotides: TGTGCCAGCAGCACCCCCCTTAACACTGAAGCTTTCTTT.

This clonotype showed up just a few times. This sequence joins TRBV5-4 and TRBJ2-3; TRBD2 matches 9 bases. Germline V gene lookup returns CDR1 SGHNT and CDR2 YYREEE (reference sequence). The CDR3 is 16 residues long. The trim removed 4 bases at V and 0 bases at J, leaving 6 bases unmatched. The CDR3 nucleotides read TGTGCCAGCAGCACTCCTAGCGGGATCAGCACAGATACGCAGTATTTT. Translation: CASSTPSGISTDTQYF.

A few counts support this clonotype. V usage is TRBV4-1 and J usage is TRBJ2-1; D ambiguous. Germline CDR1 MGHRA, CDR2 YSYEKL. The V end was cut by 1 base, the J end by 9 bases, with 13 bases between. This CDR3 has 14 residues. The CDR3 region is CASSQALGKSEQFF. Here the CDR3 DNA reads TGCGCCAGCAGCCAAGCCCTAGGGAAAAGTGAGCAGTTCTTC.

This clonotype has only one observation. The CDR3 nucleotides are TGTGCCAGCAGCCGGACGGCTACAGGGAATCATGGCTACACCTTC. Translation gives CASSRTATGNHGYTF. V usage is TRBV7-8 and J usage is TRBJ1-2; D is possibly TRBD1 (6 bases). This CDR3 has 15 residues. Germline V CDR1 and CDR2: SGHVS, FQNEAQ. V was shortened by 5 bases and J by 6 bases, with 19 bases between the two germline ends.

The genes are TRBV19 and TRBJ2-6; TRBD1 aligns across 10 bases. The V segment lost 6 bases and the J segment 1 base; nucleotides outside the gene matches: 3. This CDR3 is 16 amino acids long. Germline assignment: CDR1 LNHDA and CDR2 SQIVND (reference sequence). CDR3 protein: CASSRQGASGANVLTF. CDR3 coding DNA: TGTGCCAGTAGCAGACAGGGGGCGTCTGGGGCCAACGTCCTGACTTTC.

This clonotype has only a few counts. V usage is TRBV15 and J usage is TRBJ2-7, with 10 nucleotides matching TRBD1. The CDR3 has 14 residues. Germline trimming cut 3 bases from V and 4 bases from J; bases unmatched to any gene: 3. Germline CDR1 and CDR2: LNHNV and YYDKDF (reference sequence). CDR3 loop: CATSSRDRGYEQYF. CDR3 sequence (DNA): TGTGCCACCAGCAGCCGGGACAGGGGATACGAGCAGTACTTC.

Of note for this clonotype: This may arise from a read error, as a much more abundant clone is one base away. This chain links TRBV27 with TRBJ1-3; 7 bases map to TRBD1. CDR1 MNHEY and CDR2 SMNVEV come from the germline V gene (reference sequence). With V trimmed by 6 bases and J by 16 bases, 15 bases remained unmatched. The CDR3 spans 13 residues. CDR3 sequence (DNA): TGTGCCAGCAGGACCGGGGCAGGGGGAAGATTTTATTTT. Amino acids: CASRTGAGGRFYF.

The CDR3 coding sequence is TGTGCCAGCAGCCAAGATCTAAGCATAACTGGGGCCAACGTCCTGACTTTC. Translating it yields CASSQDLSITGANVLTF. V usage is TRBV3-1 and J usage is TRBJ2-6; D remains ambiguous. The V and J ends lost 0 bases and 2 bases respectively, with 11 bases between them. Germline V gene sequence: CDR1 LGHDT, CDR2 YNNKEL (reference sequence). The CDR3 is 17 residues long.

The chain uses TRBV5-1 and TRBJ2-1; 9 nucleotides agree with TRBD2. Germline CDR1 SGHRS, CDR2 YFSETQ. Trimming took 0 bases from V and 4 from J; bases not matched to a gene: 2. The CDR3 runs to 15 residues. CDR3 region: CASSLGTSDYNEQFF. As DNA, the CDR3 is TGCGCCAGCAGCTTGGGGACTAGCGATTACAATGAGCAGTTCTTC.